This entry concerns a single TCR beta chain. V was clipped by 7 bases and J by 0 bases; unmatched bases: 12. CDR1 and CDR2 (germline): LNHDA, SQIVND (reference sequence). The CDR3 is 18 amino acids. The source of the sample is a study of T cell changes during pregnancy in multiple sclerosis. The method was immunoSEQ multiplex PCR; TCRdb's version includes in-frame clones alone and lacks a portion of them. The sample has tens of thousands of clones, approximately 92% seen once; the top ten hold approximately 0.7%. The sample was peripheral blood, taken in the second trimester of pregnancy. The chain employs TRBV19 and TRBJ2-3, with 11 positions matching TRBD2. This sequence was found in a female donor in good health, enrolled as a control in a pregnancy study. The CDR3 protein is CASKDSGGGFRSTDTQYF. CDR3 DNA sequence: TGTGCCAGTAAAGATAGCGGGGGGGGATTTCGAAGCACAGATACGCAGTATTTT. The complete variable domain, with remaining parts taken from reference TRBV19 and TRBJ2-3, reads DGGITQSPKYLFRKEGQNVTLSCEQNLNHDAMYWYRQDPGQGLRLIYYSQIVNDFQKGDIAEGYSVSREKKESFPLTVTSAQKNPTAFYLCASKDSGGGFRSTDTQYFGPGTRLTVL.